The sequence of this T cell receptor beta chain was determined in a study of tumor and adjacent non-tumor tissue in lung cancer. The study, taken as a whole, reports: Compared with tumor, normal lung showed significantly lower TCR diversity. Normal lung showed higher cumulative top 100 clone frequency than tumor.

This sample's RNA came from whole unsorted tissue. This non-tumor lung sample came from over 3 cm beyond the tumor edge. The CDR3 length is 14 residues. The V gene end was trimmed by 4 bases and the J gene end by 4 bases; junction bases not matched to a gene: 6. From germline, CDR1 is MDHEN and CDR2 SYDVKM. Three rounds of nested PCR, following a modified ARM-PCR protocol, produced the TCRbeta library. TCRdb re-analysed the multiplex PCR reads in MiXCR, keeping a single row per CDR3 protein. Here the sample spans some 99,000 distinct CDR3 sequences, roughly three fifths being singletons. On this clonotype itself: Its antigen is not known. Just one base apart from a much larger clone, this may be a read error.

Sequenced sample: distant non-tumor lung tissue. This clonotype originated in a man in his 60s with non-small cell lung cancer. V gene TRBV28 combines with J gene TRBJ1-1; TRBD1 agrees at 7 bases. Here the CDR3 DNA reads TGTGCCAGCAGTTCCCAGGGGGGGACCACTGAAGCTTTCTTT. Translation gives CASSSQGGTTEAFF.